The clone carrying this TCR beta chain was seen once. The sample originates from a study of blood T cell repertoires in COVID-19. The CDR3 has 14 residues. Trimming shortened V by 5 bases and J by 7 bases, and 17 bases separated the two germline ends. Per the germline V gene, CDR1 is MNHEY and CDR2 is SVGEGT. In the authors' methods: The assay estimated nucleated cells by amplifying reference gene primers. Data came from immunoSEQ multiplex PCR; TCRdb stores just in-frame clones and leaves some out. The V and J calls and clone size were taken over from that table, and D and trimming were inferred from the DNA. The data show about 250,000 clones, with around 90% seen just once and around 3.3% held by the top ten.

This sequence was found in a man between 18 and 29 years old with active or convalescent COVID-19. V gene TRBV6-2 or TRBV6-3 combines with J gene TRBJ1-2, with a possible D match to TRBD1 (6 bases). Source material: peripheral blood. CDR3 residues: CASSTGLRGSGYTF. CDR3 coding DNA: TGTGCCAGCAGTACAGGGTTGAGGGGAAGTGGCTACACCTTC.